This T cell receptor beta chain was documented in a study of cytomegalovirus exposure and HLA in healthy donors. Primers included in the PCR were 60 Vbeta and 13 Jbeta primers. The assay was immunoSEQ multiplex PCR, and TCRdb's table has in-frame clones only and misses some. The table shows some 110,000 clones, with 69% occurring only once. General study results and limits: According to a later analysis, donors in an Asian-associated ancestry cluster reportedly had fewer N-insertions than the roughly 660-donor mean.

The length of the CDR3 is 13 residues. V lost 4 bases, J lost 0 bases, and 8 bases lay in between. Germline loops: CDR1 SGDLS, CDR2 YYNGEE. Remarks on this clone: The antigen remains unidentified.

The TCR comes from a man under 40 in good health and CMV-seronegative. The sample was PBMCs. This rearrangement joins TRBV9 to TRBJ2-7, with D possibly being TRBD1 (5 bases). The CDR3 bases are TGTGCCAGCAGCAGGGGATTCTCCTACGAGCAGTACTTC. Translated, it gives CASSRGFSYEQYF.